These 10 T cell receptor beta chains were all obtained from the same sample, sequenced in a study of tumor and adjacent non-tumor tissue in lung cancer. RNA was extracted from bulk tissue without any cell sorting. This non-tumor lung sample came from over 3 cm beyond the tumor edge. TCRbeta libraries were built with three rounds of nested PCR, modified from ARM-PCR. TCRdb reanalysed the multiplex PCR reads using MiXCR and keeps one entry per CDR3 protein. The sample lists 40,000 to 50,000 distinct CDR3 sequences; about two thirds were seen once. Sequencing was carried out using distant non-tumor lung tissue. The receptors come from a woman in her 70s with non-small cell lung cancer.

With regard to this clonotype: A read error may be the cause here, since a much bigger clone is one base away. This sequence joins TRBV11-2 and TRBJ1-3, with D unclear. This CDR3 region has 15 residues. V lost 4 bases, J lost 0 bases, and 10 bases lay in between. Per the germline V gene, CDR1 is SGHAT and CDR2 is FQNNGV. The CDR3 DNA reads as TGTGCCAGCAGCTCAAACGGAGACTCTGGAAACACCATATATTTT. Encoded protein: CASSSNGDSGNTIYF.

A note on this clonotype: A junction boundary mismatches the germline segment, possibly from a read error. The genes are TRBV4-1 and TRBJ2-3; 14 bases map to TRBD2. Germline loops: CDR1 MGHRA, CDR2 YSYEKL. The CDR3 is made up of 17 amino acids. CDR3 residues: CGSSQAGLAGATDTQYF. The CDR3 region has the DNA TGCGGCAGCAGCCAGGCGGGACTAGCGGGGGCCACAGATACGCAGTATTTT.

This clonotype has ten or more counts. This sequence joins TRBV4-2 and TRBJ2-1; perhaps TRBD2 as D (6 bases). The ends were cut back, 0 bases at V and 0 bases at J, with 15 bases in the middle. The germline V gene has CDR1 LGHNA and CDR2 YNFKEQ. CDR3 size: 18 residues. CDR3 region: CASSQDRLERSSYNEQFF. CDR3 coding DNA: TGTGCCAGCAGCCAAGATCGACTAGAGCGGAGCTCCTACAATGAGCAGTTCTTC.

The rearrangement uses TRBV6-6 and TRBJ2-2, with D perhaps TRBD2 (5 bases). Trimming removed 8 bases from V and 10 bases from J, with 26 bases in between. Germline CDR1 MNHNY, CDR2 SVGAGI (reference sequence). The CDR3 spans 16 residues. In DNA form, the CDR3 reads TGTGCCAGCCACGACTTGATAGGAGGTGACACCATGGAGCTGTTTTTT. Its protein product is CASHDLIGGDTMELFF.

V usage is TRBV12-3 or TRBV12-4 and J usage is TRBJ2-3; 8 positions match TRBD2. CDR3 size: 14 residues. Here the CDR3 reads CASARGGYADTQYF. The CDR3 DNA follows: TGTGCTAGTGCCCGGGGGGGGTACGCAGATACGCAGTATTTT.

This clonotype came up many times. The DNA of the CDR3 is TGTGCCAGCAGCTTGGCACGGGAAGTCACTGAAGCTTTCTTT. Translation: CASSLAREVTEAFF. The rearrangement joins TRBV5-4 to TRBJ1-1; D is undetermined. CDR3 length equals 14 residues. CDR1 and CDR2 from the germline V gene are SGHNT and YYREEE (reference sequence). Trimming took off 0 bases at V and 4 bases at J, with 10 bases between the two ends.

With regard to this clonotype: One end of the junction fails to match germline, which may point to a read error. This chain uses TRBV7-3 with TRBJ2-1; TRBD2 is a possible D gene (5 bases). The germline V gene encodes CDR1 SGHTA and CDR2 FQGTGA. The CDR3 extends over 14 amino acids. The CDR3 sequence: CANSLLDGYNEHFF. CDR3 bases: TGTGCCAACAGCTTACTAGACGGATACAATGAGCACTTCTTC.

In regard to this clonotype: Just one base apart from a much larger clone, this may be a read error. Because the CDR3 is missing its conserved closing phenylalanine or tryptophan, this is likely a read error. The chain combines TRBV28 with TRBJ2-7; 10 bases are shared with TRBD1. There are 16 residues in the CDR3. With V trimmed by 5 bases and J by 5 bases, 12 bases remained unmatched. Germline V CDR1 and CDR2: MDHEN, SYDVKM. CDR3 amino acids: CASSPPGQGIINEQYL. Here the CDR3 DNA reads TGTGCCAGCAGTCCTCCGGGACAGGGGATAATCAACGAGCAGTACTTA.

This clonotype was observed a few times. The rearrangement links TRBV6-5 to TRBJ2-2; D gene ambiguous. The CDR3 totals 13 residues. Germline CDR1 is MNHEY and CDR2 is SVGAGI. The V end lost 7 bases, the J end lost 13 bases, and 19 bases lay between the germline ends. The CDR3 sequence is CASTNDLAGWLFF. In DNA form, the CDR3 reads TGTGCCAGCACCAACGACTTGGCCGGGTGGCTGTTTTTT.

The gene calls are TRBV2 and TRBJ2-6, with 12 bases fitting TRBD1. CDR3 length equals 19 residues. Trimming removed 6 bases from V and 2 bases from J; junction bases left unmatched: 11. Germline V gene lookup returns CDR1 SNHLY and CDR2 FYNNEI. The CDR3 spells CASSSQGTGGSTGANVLTF. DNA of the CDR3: TGTGCCAGCAGCTCTCAGGGGACAGGGGGCTCTACTGGGGCCAACGTCCTGACTTTC. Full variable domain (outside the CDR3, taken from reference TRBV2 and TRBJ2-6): EPEVTQTPSHQVTQMGQEVILRCVPISNHLYFYWYRQILGQKVEFLVSFYNNEISEKSEIFDDQFSVERPDGSNFTLKIRSTKLEDSAMYFCASSSQGTGGSTGANVLTFGAGSRLTVL.